These 9 T cell receptor beta chains originate from one sample sequenced in a study of follicular helper T cells after annual influenza vaccination. Data came from immunoSEQ multiplex PCR; TCRdb stores just in-frame clones and leaves some out. This sample has about 9,200 clones, with approximately 81% found just once. The time point: 2015-2016 season, pre-vaccination. This sample comprised CXCR5+ CD38- circulating T follicular helper cells from blood, obtained on the day of influenza vaccination. Subset of the sample: circulating Tfh, non-naive CD4+CXCR5+PD-1+ (ICOS+CD38+ or ICOS-CD38-). These receptor sequences come from an adult who received the influenza vaccine.

This chain joins TRBV19 and TRBJ1-4; D not certain. CDR3 length equals 15 residues. V was pared by 6 bases and J by 4 bases, with 15 bases between. Germline loops: CDR1 LNHDA, CDR2 SQIVND (reference sequence). CDR3 region: CASRSLEGLNEKLFF. The CDR3 bases are TGTGCCAGTAGATCCTTGGAGGGCCTTAATGAAAAACTGTTTTTT.

The rearrangement links TRBV7-3 to TRBJ2-1; possible D gene TRBD1, 5 bases. The CDR3 has 15 residues. Trimming removed 2 bases at V and 1 base at J, with 9 bases between. Germline loops: CDR1 SGHTA, CDR2 FQGTGA. The CDR3 loop reads CASSLARVSYNEQFF. CDR3 nucleotide sequence: TGTGCCAGCAGCTTAGCCAGGGTGTCCTACAATGAGCAGTTCTTC. Filled out from reference TRBV7-3 and TRBJ2-1, the complete variable domain reads GAGVSQTPSNKVTEKGKYVELRCDPISGHTALYWYRQSLGQGPEFLIYFQGTGAADDSGLPNDRFFAVRPEGSVSTLKIQRTERGDSAVYLCASSLARVSYNEQFFGPGTRLTVL.

V usage is TRBV4-2 and J usage is TRBJ1-5; D call uncertain. Germline CDR1 reads LGHNA; CDR2 reads YNFKEQ. The CDR3 length is 16 residues. Trimming took off 1 base at V and 6 bases at J, with 16 bases between the two ends. Here the CDR3 DNA reads TGTGCCAGCAGCCAAGGTCCCGCCTTGGAGGGTCAGCCCCAGCATTTT. It specifies CASSQGPALEGQPQHF.

The chain combines TRBV5-1 with TRBJ2-5; D is uncertain. This CDR3 spans 15 amino acids. Germline CDR1 and CDR2: SGHRS and YFSETQ. The V gene lost 0 bases and the J gene lost 2 bases, with 11 bases spanning the gap. The chain's CDR3 is CASSLEFGAQETQYF. CDR3 DNA sequence: TGCGCCAGCAGCTTGGAGTTCGGAGCTCAAGAGACCCAGTACTTC.

The rearrangement uses TRBV5-5 and TRBJ2-7; D is ambiguous. This CDR3 contains 13 residues. V was trimmed by 4 bases and J by 5 bases, leaving 13 bases between them. Germline V lookup: CDR1 SGHKS, CDR2 YYEKEE (reference sequence). The CDR3 spells CASSLGSEDEQYF. The CDR3 DNA reads as TGTGCCAGCAGCCTGGGGTCTGAAGACGAGCAGTACTTC.

The chain carries TRBV9 and TRBJ1-5; D unresolved. CDR3 length: 15 residues. Per the germline V gene, CDR1 is SGDLS and CDR2 is YYNGEE. V was clipped by 3 bases and J by 5 bases, with 15 bases between them. CDR3: CASSASDGLYQPQHF. The CDR3 nucleotides read TGTGCCAGCAGCGCGTCCGACGGGTTATATCAGCCCCAGCATTTT.

The V gene is TRBV9, the J gene TRBJ2-7; the D gene is possibly TRBD1 (6 bases). With 5 bases removed from V and 3 bases from J, the gap between germline ends came to 15 bases. Germline V gene lookup returns CDR1 SGDLS and CDR2 YYNGEE. The CDR3 loop spans 14 amino acids. The DNA of the CDR3 is TGTGCCAGCAGAGTGACAGGCATCGGCTACGAGCAGTACTTC. It is translated as CASRVTGIGYEQYF.

The chain carries TRBV7-6 and TRBJ2-1; D is perhaps TRBD2 (6 bases). This CDR3 is 16 amino acids long. From germline, CDR1 is SGHVS and CDR2 FNYEAQ. Trimming shortened V by 1 base and J by 0 bases, and 10 bases separated the two germline ends. CDR3 nucleotide sequence: TGTGCCAGCAGCTTAGGGCGGGATAGCTCCTACAATGAGCAGTTCTTC. Its protein product is CASSLGRDSSYNEQFF. The full variable domain, its missing parts supplied by reference TRBV7-6 and TRBJ2-1, is GAGVSQSPRYKVTKRGQDVALRCDPISGHVSLYWYRQALGQGPEFLTYFNYEAQQDKSGLPNDRFSAERPEGSISTLTIQRTEQRDSAMYRCASSLGRDSSYNEQFFGPGTRLTVL.

The sample holds a few counts of this clone. The rearrangement joins TRBV6-6 to TRBJ2-7; 9 nucleotides line up with TRBD1. Trimming removed 4 bases from V and 6 bases from J; junction bases left unmatched: 10. Germline CDR1 and CDR2: MNHNY and SVGAGI (reference sequence). This CDR3 has 15 residues. Written as DNA, the CDR3 is TGTGCCAGCAGTTCCCCGGGACAGGGTAAGGGCGAGCAGTACTTC. Residues: CASSSPGQGKGEQYF.